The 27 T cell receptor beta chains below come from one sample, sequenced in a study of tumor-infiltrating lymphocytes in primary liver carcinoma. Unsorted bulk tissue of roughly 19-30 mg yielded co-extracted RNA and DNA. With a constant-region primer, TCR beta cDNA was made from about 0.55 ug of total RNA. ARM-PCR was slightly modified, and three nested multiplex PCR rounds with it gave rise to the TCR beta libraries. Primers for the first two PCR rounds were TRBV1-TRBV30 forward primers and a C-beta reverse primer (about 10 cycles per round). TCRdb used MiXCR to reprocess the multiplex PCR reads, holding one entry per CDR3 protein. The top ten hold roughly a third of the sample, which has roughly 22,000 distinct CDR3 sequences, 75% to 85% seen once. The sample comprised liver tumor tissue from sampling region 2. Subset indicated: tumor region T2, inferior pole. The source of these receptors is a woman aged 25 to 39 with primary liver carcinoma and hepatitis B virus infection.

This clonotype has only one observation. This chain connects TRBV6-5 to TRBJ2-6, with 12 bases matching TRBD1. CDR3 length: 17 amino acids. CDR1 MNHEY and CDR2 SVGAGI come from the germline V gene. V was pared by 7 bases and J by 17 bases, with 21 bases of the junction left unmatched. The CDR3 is CASMMGQGASGANAVTF. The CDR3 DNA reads TGTGCCAGCATGATGGGACAGGGGGCAAGTGGGGCCAACGCCGTGACTTTC.

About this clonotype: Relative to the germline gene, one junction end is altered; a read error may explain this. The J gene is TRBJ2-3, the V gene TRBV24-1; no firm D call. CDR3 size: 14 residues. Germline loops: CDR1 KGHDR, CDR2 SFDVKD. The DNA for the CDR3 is TGTGCCATCAGTAATGCTATCTGGACGGTGACGCAGTATTTT. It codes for CAISNAIWTVTQYF.

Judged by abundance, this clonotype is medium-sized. The CDR3 loop reads CATSRDYRSSYNEQFF. CDR3 sequence (DNA): TGTGCCACCAGCAGAGATTACAGGAGCTCCTACAATGAGCAGTTCTTC. V is TRBV15 and J is TRBJ2-1; a weak D match, TRBD1 (5 bases). Trimming cost V 0 bases and J 0 bases, with 9 bases left between them. The CDR3 spans 16 residues. CDR1 LNHNV and CDR2 YYDKDF come from the germline V gene (reference sequence). Supplemented by reference TRBV15 and TRBJ2-1, the full variable domain reads DAMVIQNPRYQVTQFGKPVTLSCSQTLNHNVMYWYQQKSSQAPKLLFHYYDKDFNNEADTPDNFQSRRPNTSFCFLDIRSPGLGDTAMYLCATSRDYRSSYNEQFFGPGTRLTVL.

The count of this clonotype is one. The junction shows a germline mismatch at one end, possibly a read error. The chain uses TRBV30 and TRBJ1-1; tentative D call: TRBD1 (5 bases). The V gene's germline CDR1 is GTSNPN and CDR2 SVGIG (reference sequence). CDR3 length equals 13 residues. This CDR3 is CAWTKGRNIETFF. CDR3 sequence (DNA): TGTGCCTGGACTAAGGGGCGGAATATTGAAACTTTCTTT. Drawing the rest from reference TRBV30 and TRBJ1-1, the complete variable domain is SQTIHQWPATLVQPVGSPLSLECTVEGTSNPNLYWYRQAAGRGLQLLFYSVGIGQISSEVPQNLSASRPQDRQFILSSKKLLLSDSGFYLCAWTKGRNIETFFGQGTRLTVV.

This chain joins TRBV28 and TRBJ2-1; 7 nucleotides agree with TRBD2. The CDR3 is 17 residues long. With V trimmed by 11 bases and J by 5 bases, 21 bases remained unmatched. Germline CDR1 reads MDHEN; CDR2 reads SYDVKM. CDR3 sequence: CACTHYGGGLSHNEQFF. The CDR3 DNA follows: TGTGCCTGCACCCACTACGGGGGAGGGCTATCCCACAATGAGCAGTTCTTC. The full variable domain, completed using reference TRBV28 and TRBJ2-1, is DVKVTQSSRYLVKRTGEKVFLECVQDMDHENMFWYRQDPGLGLRLIYFSYDVKMKEKGDIPEGYSVSREKKERFSLILESASTNQTSMYLCACTHYGGGLSHNEQFFGPGTRLTVL.

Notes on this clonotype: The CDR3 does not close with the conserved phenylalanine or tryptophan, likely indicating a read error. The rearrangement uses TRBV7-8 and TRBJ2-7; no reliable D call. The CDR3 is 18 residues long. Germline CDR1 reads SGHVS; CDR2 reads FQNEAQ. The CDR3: CASSSGRGHTMSSYEQYY. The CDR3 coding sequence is TGTGCCAGTAGCTCGGGTCGCGGTCATACTATGAGCTCCTACGAGCAGTACTAC.

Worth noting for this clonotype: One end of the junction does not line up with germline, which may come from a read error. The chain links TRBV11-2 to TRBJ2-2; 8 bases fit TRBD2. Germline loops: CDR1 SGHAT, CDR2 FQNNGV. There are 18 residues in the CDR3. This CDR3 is CASSSSRAGDPNTGELFF. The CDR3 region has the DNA TGTGCCAGCAGCTCATCCCGAGCGGGAGACCCGAACACCGGGGAACTGTTTTTT. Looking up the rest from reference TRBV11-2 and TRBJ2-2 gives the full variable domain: EAGVAQSPRYKIIEKRQSVAFWCNPISGHATLYWYQQILGQGPKLLIQFQNNGVVDDSQLPKDRFSAERLKGVDSTLKIQPAKLEDSAVYLCASSSSRAGDPNTGELFFGEGSRLTVL.

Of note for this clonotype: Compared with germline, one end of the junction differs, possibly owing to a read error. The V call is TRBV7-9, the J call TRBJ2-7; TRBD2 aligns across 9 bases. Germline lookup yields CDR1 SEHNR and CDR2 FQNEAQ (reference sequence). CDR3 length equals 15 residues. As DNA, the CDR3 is TGTGCCAGCTGCTGGGGACTAGCCGTACCTTACGAGCGGTACTTC. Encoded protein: CASCWGLAVPYERYF.

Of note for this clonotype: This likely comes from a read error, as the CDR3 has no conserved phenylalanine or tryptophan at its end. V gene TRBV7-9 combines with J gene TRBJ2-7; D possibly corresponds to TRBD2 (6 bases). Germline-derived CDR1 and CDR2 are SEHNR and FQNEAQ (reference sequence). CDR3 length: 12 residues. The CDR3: CASSLVAGEQYL. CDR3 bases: TGTGCCAGTAGCTTAGTTGCGGGAGAGCAGTACCTC.

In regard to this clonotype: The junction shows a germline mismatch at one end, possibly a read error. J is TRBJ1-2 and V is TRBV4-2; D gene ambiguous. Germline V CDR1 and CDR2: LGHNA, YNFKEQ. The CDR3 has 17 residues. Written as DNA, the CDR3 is TGTGCCAACAGCCAAGTCTCACTAGGCCAACGAAACTATGGCTACACCTTC. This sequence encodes CANSQVSLGQRNYGYTF.

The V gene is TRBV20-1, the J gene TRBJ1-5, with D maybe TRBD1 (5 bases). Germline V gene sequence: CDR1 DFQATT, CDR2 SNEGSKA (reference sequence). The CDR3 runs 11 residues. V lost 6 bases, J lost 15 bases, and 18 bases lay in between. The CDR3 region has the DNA TGCAGTGCCCTGGGACCCGAGGAATGGCATTTT. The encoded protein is CSALGPEEWHF.

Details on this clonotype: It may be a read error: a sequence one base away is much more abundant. The CDR3 loop reads CTARDQAYEQYF. The CDR3 DNA reads TGCACTGCTAGAGATCAGGCCTACGAGCAGTACTTC. The chain combines TRBV20-1 with TRBJ2-7, with D uncertain. This CDR3 spans 12 amino acids. Germline V gene lookup returns CDR1 DFQATT and CDR2 SNEGSKA (reference sequence).

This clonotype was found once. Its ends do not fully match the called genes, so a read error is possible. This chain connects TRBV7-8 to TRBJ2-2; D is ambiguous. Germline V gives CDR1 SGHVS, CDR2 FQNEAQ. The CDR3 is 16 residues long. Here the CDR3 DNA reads TGTGCCAGCAGCTTAGGGCGGCAGGAGAACACTGGGGAGCTGTTTTTT. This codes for CASSLGRQENTGELFF.

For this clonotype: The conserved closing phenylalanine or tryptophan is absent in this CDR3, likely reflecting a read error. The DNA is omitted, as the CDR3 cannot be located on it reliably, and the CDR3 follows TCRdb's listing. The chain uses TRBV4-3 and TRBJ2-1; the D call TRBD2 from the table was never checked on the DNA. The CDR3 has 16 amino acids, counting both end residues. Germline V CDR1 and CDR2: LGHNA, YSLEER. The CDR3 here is CASGQDAGSSYNEQLS.

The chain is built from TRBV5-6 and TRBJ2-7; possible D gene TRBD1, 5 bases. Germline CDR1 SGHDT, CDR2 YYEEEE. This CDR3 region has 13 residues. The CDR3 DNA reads TGTATCAGCAGCTTACGGTCAGGGCTATCGCAGTACTTC. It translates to CISSLRSGLSQYF.

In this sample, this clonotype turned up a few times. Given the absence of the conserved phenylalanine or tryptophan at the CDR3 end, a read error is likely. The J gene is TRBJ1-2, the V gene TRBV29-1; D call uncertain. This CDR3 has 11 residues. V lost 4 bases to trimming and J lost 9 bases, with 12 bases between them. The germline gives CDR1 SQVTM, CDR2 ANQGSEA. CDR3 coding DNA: TGCAGCGTTGGAGATCAGACCAGCTACACCCTC. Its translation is CSVGDQTSYTL.

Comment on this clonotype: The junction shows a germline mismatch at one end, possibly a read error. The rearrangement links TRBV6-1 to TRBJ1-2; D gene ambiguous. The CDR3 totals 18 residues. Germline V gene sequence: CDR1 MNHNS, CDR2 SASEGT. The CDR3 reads CDSSERILVLRSIYGYTF. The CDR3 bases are TGTGACAGCAGTGAACGGATCCTGGTCCTTAGATCTATCTATGGCTACACCTTC.

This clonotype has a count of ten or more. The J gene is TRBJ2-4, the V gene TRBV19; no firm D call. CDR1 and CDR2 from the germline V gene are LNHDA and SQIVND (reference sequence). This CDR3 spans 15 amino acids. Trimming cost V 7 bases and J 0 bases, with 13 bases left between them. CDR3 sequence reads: CASTDQHLAKNIQYF. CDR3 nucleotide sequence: TGTGCCAGTACCGACCAACATTTAGCCAAAAACATTCAGTACTTC.

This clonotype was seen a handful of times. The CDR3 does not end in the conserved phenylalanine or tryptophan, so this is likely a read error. The chain's CDR3 is CVWSPGAGGPQHL. The CDR3 DNA is TGTGTCTGGAGTCCAGGGGCGGGAGGGCCTCAGCATCTT. The chain couples TRBV30 to TRBJ1-5; possible D gene TRBD1, 6 bases. CDR1 and CDR2 (germline): GTSNPN, SVGIG (reference sequence). The CDR3 is 13 residues long.

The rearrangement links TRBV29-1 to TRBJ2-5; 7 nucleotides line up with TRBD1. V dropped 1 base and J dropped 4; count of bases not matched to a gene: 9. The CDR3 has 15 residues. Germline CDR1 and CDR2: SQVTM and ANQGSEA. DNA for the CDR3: TGCAGCGTTGAAGGTTCCACAGGGGAAGGAGAGACCCAGTACTTC. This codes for CSVEGSTGEGETQYF.

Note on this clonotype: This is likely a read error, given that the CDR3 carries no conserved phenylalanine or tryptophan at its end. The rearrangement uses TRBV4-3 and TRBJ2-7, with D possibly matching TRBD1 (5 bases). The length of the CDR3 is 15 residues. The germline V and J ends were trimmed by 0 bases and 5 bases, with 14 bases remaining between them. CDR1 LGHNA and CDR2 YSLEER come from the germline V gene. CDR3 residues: CASSQDFPGSHEQYI. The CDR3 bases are TGCGCCAGCAGCCAAGATTTTCCAGGGTCCCACGAGCAGTACATT.

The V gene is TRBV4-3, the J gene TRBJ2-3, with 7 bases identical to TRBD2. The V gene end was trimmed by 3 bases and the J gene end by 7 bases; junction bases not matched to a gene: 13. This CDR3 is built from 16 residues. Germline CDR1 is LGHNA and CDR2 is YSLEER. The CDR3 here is CASSQGFAGALHTQYF. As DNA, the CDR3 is TGCGCCAGCAGCCAGGGTTTTGCGGGAGCCTTGCATACGCAGTATTTT.

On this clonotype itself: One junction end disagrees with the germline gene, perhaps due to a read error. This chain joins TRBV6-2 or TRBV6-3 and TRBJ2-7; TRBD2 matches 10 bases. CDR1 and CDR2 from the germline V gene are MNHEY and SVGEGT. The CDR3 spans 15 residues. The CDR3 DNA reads TGTGTCAGCAGTCAATTAGCGGGAGGACTTTACGAACAATACTTC. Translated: CVSSQLAGGLYEQYF.

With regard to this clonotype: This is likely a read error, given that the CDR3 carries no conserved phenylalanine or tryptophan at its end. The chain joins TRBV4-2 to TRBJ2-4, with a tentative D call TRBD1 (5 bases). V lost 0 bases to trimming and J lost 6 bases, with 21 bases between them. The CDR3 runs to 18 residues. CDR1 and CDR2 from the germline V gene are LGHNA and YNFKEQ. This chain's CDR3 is CASSQEGAGKGIRNIQYI. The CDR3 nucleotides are TGTGCCAGCAGCCAAGAAGGCGCAGGGAAGGGGATCAGAAACATTCAGTACATC.

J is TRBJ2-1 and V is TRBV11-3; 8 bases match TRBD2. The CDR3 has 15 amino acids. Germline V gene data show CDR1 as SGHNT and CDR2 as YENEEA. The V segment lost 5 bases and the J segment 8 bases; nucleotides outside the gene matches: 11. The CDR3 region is CASSPLAERGYEQFF. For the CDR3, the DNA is TGTGCCAGCAGCCCACTAGCGGAGAGGGGGTATGAGCAGTTCTTC.

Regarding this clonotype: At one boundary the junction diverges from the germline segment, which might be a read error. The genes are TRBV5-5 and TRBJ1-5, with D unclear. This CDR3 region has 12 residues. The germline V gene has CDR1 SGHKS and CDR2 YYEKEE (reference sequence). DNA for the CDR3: TGTGCCGGCAGCTTGGGTGCTCGACCCCAGCATTTT. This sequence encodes CAGSLGARPQHF.

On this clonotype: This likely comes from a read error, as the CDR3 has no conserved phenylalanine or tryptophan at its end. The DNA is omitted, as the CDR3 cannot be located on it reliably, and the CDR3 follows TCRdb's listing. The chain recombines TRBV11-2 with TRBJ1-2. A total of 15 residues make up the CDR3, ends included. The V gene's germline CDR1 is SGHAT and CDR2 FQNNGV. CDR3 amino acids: CASSLDGMAVRGYAL.